What follows describes a single T cell receptor beta chain. The sample belongs to a study of blood T cell repertoires in COVID-19. Study information: Samples of COVID-19 (acute and convalescent) were obtained from the United States, Italy and Spain. Sources were T cells, B-cell-depleted T cells, or PBMCs; the material itself was cDNA or gDNA.

Clones were sequenced by immunoSEQ multiplex PCR, and TCRdb holds only the in-frame ones, with some missing. In the table there are almost 400,000 clones, 88% of which are singletons. Those enrolled, adults aged roughly 18 to 100 years, came from 25 or so US areas. Which cohort a participant joined came from the clinical history participants gave. V gave up 7 bases and J gave up 14 bases; unmatched junction bases: 12. Germline V CDR1 and CDR2: SGHDT, YYEEEE. The CDR3 spans 12 residues. Sample: PBMCs or T cells enriched from blood (not recorded which). The TCR originated in a woman aged 25 to 45 with acute COVID-19. The rearrangement links TRBV5-6 to TRBJ2-1, with 7 bases that match TRBD1. The CDR3 protein is CASGSTGVIEFF. CDR3 DNA sequence: TGTGCCAGCGGATCCACAGGGGTTATTGAGTTCTTC.